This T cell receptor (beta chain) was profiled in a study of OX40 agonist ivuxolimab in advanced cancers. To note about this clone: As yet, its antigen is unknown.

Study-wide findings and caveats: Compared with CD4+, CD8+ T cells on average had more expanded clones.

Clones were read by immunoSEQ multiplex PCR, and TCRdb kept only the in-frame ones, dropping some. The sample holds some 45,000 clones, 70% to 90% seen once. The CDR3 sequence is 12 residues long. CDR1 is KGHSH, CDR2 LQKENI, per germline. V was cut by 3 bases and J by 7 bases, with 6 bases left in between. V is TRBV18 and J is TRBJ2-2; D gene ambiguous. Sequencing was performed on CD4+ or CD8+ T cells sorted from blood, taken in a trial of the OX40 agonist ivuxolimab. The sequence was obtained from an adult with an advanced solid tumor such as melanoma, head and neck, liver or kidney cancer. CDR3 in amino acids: CASSPFLGELFF. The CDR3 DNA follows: TGTGCCAGCTCACCTTTTCTCGGGGAGCTGTTTTTT.